These 5 T cell receptor beta chains originate from one sample sequenced in a study of B cell selection in AIRE deficiency. Regulatory T cells were sorted as CD4+CD25hiCD127low/negative cells. Clones were sequenced by immunoSEQ multiplex PCR, and TCRdb holds only the in-frame ones, with some missing. The data show 5,200 or so clones, over 75% seen once. Material for sequencing was Tregs sorted from PBMCs. The receptors were sampled from a human donor with AIRE deficiency.

This chain uses TRBV7-2 with TRBJ2-7; no clear D. The V gene lost 1 base and the J gene lost 2 bases, with 6 bases spanning the gap. CDR1 and CDR2 (germline): SGHTA, FQGNSA. The CDR3 length is 13 residues. CDR3 loop: CASSLGGTYEQYF. Here the CDR3 DNA reads TGTGCCAGCAGCTTAGGCGGAACCTACGAGCAGTACTTC.

The chain combines TRBV6-1 with TRBJ1-6; TRBD1 matches 10 bases. CDR3 size: 17 residues. V lost 0 bases to trimming and J lost 5 bases; unmatched junction nucleotides: 4. Germline CDR1 and CDR2: MNHNS and SASEGT. The CDR3 DNA sequence: TGTGCCAGCAGTGAAGCCCCGACAGGGGGCAATAATTCACCCCTCCACTTT. Translation: CASSEAPTGGNNSPLHF.

J is TRBJ2-5 and V is TRBV25-1; no reliable D call. Trimming took off 6 bases at V and 0 bases at J, with 5 bases between the two ends. CDR1 and CDR2 from the germline V gene are MGHDK and SYGVNS. The CDR3 loop spans 12 amino acids. In DNA form, the CDR3 reads TGTGCCAGCAGAGGGTACCAAGAGACCCAGTACTTC. Encoded protein: CASRGYQETQYF. Complete variable domain (other parts from reference TRBV25-1 and TRBJ2-5): EADIYQTPRYLVIGTGKKITLECSQTMGHDKMYWYQQDPGMELHLIHYSYGVNSTEKGDLSSESTVSRIRTEHFPLTLESARPSHTSQYLCASRGYQETQYFGPGTRLLVL.

The chain carries TRBV19 and TRBJ1-3; D not resolved. The CDR3 extends over 15 amino acids. Germline V gene lookup returns CDR1 LNHDA and CDR2 SQIVND (reference sequence). V was shortened by 3 bases and J by 0 bases, with 9 bases between the two germline ends. In nucleotides, the CDR3 is TGTGCCAGTAGTATCAACATAGGCTCTGGAAACACCATATATTTT. It encodes CASSINIGSGNTIYF.

V and J are TRBV2 and TRBJ2-3, with unresolved D. Germline assignment: CDR1 SNHLY and CDR2 FYNNEI. The CDR3 spans 13 residues. The V end was cut by 5 bases, the J end by 4 bases, with 10 bases between. The CDR3 here is CASSSMGSDTQYF. DNA of the CDR3: TGTGCCAGCAGTTCCATGGGGTCAGATACGCAGTATTTT. Filled out from reference TRBV2 and TRBJ2-3, the complete variable domain reads EPEVTQTPSHQVTQMGQEVILRCVPISNHLYFYWYRQILGQKVEFLVSFYNNEISEKSEIFDDQFSVERPDGSNFTLKIRSTKLEDSAMYFCASSSMGSDTQYFGPGTRLTVL.